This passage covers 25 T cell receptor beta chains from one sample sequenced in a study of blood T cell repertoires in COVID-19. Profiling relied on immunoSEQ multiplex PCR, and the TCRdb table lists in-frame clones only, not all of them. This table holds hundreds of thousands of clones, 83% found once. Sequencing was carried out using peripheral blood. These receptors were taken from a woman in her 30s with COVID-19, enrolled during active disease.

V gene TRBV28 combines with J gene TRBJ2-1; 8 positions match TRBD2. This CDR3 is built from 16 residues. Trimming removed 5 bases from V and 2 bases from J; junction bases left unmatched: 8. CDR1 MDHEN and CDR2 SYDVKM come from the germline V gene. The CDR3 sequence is CASSVLAGPPYNEQFF. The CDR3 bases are TGTGCCAGCAGTGTTCTAGCGGGCCCCCCCTACAATGAGCAGTTCTTC.

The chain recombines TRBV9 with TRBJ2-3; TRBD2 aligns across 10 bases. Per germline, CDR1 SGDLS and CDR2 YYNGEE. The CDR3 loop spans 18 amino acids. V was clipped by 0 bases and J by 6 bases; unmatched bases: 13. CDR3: CASSVELAGGPHPDTQYF. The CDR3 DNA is TGTGCCAGCAGCGTAGAATTAGCGGGAGGCCCCCACCCCGATACGCAGTATTTT.

The CDR3 DNA follows: TGTGCCAGCAGCATAGGGGTCTCTGGGGCCAACGTCCTGACTTTC. This translates into CASSIGVSGANVLTF. This chain links TRBV7-3 with TRBJ2-6, with D possibly being TRBD1 (5 bases). Germline assignment: CDR1 SGHTA and CDR2 FQGTGA. This CDR3 is 15 amino acids long. V was clipped by 5 bases and J by 0 bases, with 8 bases between them.

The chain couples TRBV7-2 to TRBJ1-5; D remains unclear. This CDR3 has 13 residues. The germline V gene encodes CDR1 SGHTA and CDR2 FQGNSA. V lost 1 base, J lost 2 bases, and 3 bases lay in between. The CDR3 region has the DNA TGTGCCAGCAGCTTAGTAGGCAATCAGCCCCAGCATTTT. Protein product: CASSLVGNQPQHF.

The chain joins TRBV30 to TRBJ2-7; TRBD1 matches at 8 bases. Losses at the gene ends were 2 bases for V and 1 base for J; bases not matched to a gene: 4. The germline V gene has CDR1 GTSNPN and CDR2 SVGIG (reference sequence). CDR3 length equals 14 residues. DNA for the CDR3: TGTGCCTGGAGTTCAGGGGGCCAGTCCTACGAGCAGTACTTC. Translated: CAWSSGGQSYEQYF.

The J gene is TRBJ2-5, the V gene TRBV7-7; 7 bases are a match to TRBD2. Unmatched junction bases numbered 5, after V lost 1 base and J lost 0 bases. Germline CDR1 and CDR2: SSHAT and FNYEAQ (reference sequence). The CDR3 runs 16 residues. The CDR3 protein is CASSLGAAGNQETQYF. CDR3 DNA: TGTGCCAGCAGCTTAGGGGCAGCGGGGAACCAAGAGACCCAGTACTTC.

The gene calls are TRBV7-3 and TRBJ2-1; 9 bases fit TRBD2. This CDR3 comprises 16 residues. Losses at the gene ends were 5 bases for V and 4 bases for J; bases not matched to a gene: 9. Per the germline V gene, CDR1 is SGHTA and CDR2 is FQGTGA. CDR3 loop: CASSALAGEGYNEQFF. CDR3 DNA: TGTGCCAGCAGCGCCTTAGCGGGAGAAGGTTACAATGAGCAGTTCTTC.

CDR3 in DNA: TGTGCCAGCAGCTTATCTGGCAGTGAGGTGGGAGAGACCCAGTACTTC. Protein: CASSLSGSEVGETQYF. The chain uses TRBV7-9 and TRBJ2-5; D is undetermined. Germline V gene lookup returns CDR1 SEHNR and CDR2 FQNEAQ (reference sequence). The CDR3 is 16 residues long. The germline V and J ends were trimmed by 2 bases and 4 bases, with 17 bases remaining between them.

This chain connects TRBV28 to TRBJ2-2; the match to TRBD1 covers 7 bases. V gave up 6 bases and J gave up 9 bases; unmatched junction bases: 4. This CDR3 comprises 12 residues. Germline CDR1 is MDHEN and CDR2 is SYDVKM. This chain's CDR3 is CASSEGARELFF. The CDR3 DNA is TGTGCCAGCAGCGAGGGGGCCCGGGAGCTGTTTTTT.

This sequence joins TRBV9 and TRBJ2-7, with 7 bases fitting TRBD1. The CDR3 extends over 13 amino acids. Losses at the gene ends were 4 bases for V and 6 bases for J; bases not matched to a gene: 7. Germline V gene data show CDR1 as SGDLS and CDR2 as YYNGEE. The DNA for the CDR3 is TGTGCCAGCAGCCTGGACAGGTACAGCGAGCAGTACTTC. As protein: CASSLDRYSEQYF.

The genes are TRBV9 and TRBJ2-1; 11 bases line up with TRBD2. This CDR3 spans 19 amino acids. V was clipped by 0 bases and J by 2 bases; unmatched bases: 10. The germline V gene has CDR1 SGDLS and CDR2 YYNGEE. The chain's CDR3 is CASSVGLAGGSTTYNEQFF. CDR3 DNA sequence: TGTGCCAGCAGCGTAGGGCTAGCGGGGGGCAGTACAACCTACAATGAGCAGTTCTTC.

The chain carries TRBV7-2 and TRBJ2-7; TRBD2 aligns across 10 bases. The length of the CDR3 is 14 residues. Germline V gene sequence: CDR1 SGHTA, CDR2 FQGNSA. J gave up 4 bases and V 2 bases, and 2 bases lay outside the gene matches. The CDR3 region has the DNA TGTGCCAGCAGCTTAAGGACTAGCGGTTACGAGCAGTACTTC. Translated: CASSLRTSGYEQYF.

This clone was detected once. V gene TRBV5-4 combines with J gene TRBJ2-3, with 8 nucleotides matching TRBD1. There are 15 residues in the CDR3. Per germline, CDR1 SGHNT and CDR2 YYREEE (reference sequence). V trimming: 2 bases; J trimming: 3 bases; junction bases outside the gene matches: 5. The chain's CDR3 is CASSFPGTGTDTQYF. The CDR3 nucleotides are TGTGCCAGCAGCTTTCCCGGGACAGGTACAGATACGCAGTATTTT.

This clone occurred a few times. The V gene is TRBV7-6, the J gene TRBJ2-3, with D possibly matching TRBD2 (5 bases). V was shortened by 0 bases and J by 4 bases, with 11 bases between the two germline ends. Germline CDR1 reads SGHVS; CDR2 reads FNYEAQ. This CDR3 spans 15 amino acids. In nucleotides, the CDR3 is TGTGCCAGCAGCTTAGCGCTTCTAGCCGCAGATACGCAGTATTTT. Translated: CASSLALLAADTQYF.

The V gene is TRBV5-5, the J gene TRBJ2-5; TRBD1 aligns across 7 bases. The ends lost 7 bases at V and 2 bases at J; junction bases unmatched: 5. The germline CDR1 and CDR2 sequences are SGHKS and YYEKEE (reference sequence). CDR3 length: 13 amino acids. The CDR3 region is CASLAGGQETQYF. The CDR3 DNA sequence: TGTGCCAGCCTGGCAGGGGGTCAAGAGACCCAGTACTTC.

In DNA form, the CDR3 reads TGTGCCAGTAGTATAGAGGGGACAGCAAATAGCAATCAGCCCCAGCATTTT. Translation gives CASSIEGTANSNQPQHF. V gene TRBV19 combines with J gene TRBJ1-5, with 7 bases aligning to TRBD1. Unmatched junction bases numbered 5, after V lost 0 bases and J lost 0 bases. This CDR3 spans 17 amino acids. Per germline, CDR1 LNHDA and CDR2 SQIVND (reference sequence).

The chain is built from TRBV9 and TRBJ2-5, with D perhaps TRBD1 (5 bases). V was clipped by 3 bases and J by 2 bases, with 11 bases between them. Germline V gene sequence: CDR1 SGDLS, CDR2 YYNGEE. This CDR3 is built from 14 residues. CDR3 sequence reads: CASSETTVQETQYF. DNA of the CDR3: TGTGCCAGCAGCGAGACGACAGTTCAAGAGACCCAGTACTTC.

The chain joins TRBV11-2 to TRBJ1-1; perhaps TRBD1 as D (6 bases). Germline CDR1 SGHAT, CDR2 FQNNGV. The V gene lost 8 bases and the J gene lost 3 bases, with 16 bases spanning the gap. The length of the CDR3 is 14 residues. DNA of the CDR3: TGTGCCAGCCGAGGGGGGGTAGTTGACACTGAAGCTTTCTTT. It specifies CASRGGVVDTEAFF.

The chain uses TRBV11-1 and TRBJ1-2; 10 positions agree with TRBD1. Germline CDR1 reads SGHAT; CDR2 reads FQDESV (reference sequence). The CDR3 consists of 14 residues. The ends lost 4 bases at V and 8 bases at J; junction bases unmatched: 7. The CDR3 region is CASSSSGTGDGYTF. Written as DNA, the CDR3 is TGTGCCAGCAGCTCCTCGGGGACAGGGGACGGCTACACCTTC.

The CDR3 protein is CASNGGQFYGYTF. CDR3 in DNA: TGTGCCTCCAACGGGGGACAGTTCTATGGCTACACCTTC. The gene calls are TRBV28 and TRBJ1-2, with 7 bases identical to TRBD1. V lost 11 bases to trimming and J lost 4 bases; unmatched junction nucleotides: 10. Germline V gene sequence: CDR1 MDHEN, CDR2 SYDVKM. The CDR3 has 13 residues.

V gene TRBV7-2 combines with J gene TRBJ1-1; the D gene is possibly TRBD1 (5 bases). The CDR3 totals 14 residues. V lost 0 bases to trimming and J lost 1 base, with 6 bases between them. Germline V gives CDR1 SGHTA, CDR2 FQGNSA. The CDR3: CASSLATGNTEAFF. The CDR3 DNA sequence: TGTGCCAGCAGCTTAGCAACAGGGAACACTGAAGCTTTCTTT.

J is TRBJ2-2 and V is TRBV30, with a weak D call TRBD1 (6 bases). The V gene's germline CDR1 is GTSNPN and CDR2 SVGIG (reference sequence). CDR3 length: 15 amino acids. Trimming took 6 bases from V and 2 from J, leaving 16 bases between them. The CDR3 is CACVKDSLNTGELFF. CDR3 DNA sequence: TGTGCCTGTGTTAAGGACAGTTTAAACACCGGGGAGCTGTTTTTT.

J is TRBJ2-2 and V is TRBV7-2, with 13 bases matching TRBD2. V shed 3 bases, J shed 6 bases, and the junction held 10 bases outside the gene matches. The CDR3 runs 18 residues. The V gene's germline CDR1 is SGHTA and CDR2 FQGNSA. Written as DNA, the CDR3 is TGTGCCAGCAGCTTCCGACTAGCGGGAGGATCGTTCTCCGGGGAGCTGTTTTTT. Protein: CASSFRLAGGSFSGELFF. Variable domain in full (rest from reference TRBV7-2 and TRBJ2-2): GAGVSQSPSNKVTEKGKDVELRCDPISGHTALYWYRQSLGQGLEFLIYFQGNSAPDKSGLPSDRFSAERTGGSVSTLTIQRTQQEDSAVYLCASSFRLAGGSFSGELFFGEGSRLTVL.

Here the CDR3 reads CAWSVLRAGELFF. The CDR3 DNA is TGTGCCTGGAGTGTACTTAGAGCCGGGGAGCTGTTTTTT. The chain combines TRBV30 with TRBJ2-2; D unclear. Germline CDR1 GTSNPN, CDR2 SVGIG (reference sequence). This CDR3 comprises 13 residues. The V end was cut by 0 bases, the J end by 6 bases, with 8 bases between.

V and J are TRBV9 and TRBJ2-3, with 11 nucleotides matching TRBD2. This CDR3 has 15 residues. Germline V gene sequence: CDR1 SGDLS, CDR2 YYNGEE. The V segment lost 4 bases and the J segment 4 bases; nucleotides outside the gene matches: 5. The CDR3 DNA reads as TGTGCCAGCAGCTCTACTAGCGGGAGCGCAGATACGCAGTATTTT. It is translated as CASSSTSGSADTQYF.